Below, 8 T cell receptor beta chains from the same sample are listed, as sequenced in a study of blood T cell repertoires in COVID-19. Measured with immunoSEQ multiplex PCR; TCRdb has only the in-frame clones, and not every one. The sample holds hundreds of thousands of clones; 70% to 85% are singletons and the top ten take 4%. Sequenced input: peripheral blood. The receptors stem from a woman aged 40 to 55 with active or convalescent COVID-19.

The chain is built from TRBV29-1 and TRBJ2-3, with 10 bases aligning to TRBD1. The CDR3 loop spans 15 amino acids. Unmatched junction bases numbered 6, after V lost 5 bases and J lost 1 base. Germline lookup yields CDR1 SQVTM and CDR2 ANQGSEA. In DNA form, the CDR3 reads TGCAGCGTTCGCGTCGGACAGGGGGGCACAGATACGCAGTATTTT. As protein: CSVRVGQGGTDTQYF.

The chain combines TRBV25-1 with TRBJ1-4; D unclear. The V end was cut by 3 bases, the J end by 6 bases, with 11 bases between. Germline loops: CDR1 MGHDK, CDR2 SYGVNS. The CDR3 consists of 14 residues. This chain's CDR3 is CASSDLAGYEKLFF. The CDR3 DNA reads TGTGCCAGCAGTGATCTGGCAGGTTATGAAAAACTGTTTTTT.

The chain carries TRBV10-3 and TRBJ1-3, with unresolved D. CDR1 is ENHRY and CDR2 is SYGVKD in the germline V gene. The CDR3 contains 17 residues. With 4 bases removed from V and 0 bases from J, the gap between germline ends came to 16 bases. CDR3 coding DNA: TGTGCCATCAGTGCCCTCCCCCCCGAGTTCTCTGGAAACACCATATATTTT. Protein product: CAISALPPEFSGNTIYF.

The chain uses TRBV5-6 and TRBJ1-2, with no clear D. Trimming shortened V by 5 bases and J by 0 bases, and 8 bases separated the two germline ends. Germline CDR1 SGHDT, CDR2 YYEEEE. CDR3 size: 13 residues. The CDR3 DNA follows: TGTGCCAGCAGATTCGGGACTAACTATGGCTACACCTTC. This sequence encodes CASRFGTNYGYTF.

Only one count was recorded for this clone. This rearrangement joins TRBV28 to TRBJ2-5, with 10 bases identical to TRBD1. The V gene end was trimmed by 5 bases and the J gene end by 4 bases; junction bases not matched to a gene: 7. In germline, CDR1 is MDHEN, CDR2 SYDVKM. The CDR3 extends over 15 amino acids. The CDR3 region is CASSGDRGGGETQYF. The CDR3 DNA sequence: TGTGCCAGCAGTGGGGACAGGGGAGGAGGAGAGACCCAGTACTTC.

CDR3 protein: CATLTELGEAFF. The CDR3 nucleotides are TGCGCCACCTTGACAGAACTTGGAGAAGCTTTCTTT. The chain joins TRBV5-1 to TRBJ1-1; possible D gene TRBD1, 5 bases. Germline V gene data show CDR1 as SGHRS and CDR2 as YFSETQ. The CDR3 consists of 12 residues. Trimming shortened V by 9 bases and J by 8 bases, and 17 bases separated the two germline ends.

Only one count was recorded for this clone. This sequence joins TRBV5-1 and TRBJ1-1; tentatively, D is TRBD1 (5 bases). Germline V gene sequence: CDR1 SGHRS, CDR2 YFSETQ. V shed 2 bases and J shed 3 bases, with 8 bases lying between them. The CDR3 is made up of 13 amino acids. CDR3 DNA sequence: TGCGCCAGCAGCTTCGCCAGGGACACTGAAGCTTTCTTT. Its protein is CASSFARDTEAFF.

The chain couples TRBV5-1 to TRBJ2-1, with TRBD2 identical over 11 bases. V gave up 6 bases and J gave up 6 bases; unmatched junction bases: 8. The germline gives CDR1 SGHRS, CDR2 YFSETQ. This CDR3 is 15 amino acids long. The CDR3 loop is CASTALSGGGNEQFF. CDR3 in DNA: TGCGCCAGCACCGCTCTTAGCGGGGGGGGCAATGAGCAGTTCTTC.